The rows below give T cell receptor beta chains drawn from one sample of a study of shared clonotypes between healthy human individuals. Sequencing used immunoSEQ multiplex PCR; TCRdb keeps in-frame clones, though not all of them. This sample has around 2,000,000 clones, with around 93% found just once. Sequenced material: naive CD8+ T cells from PBMCs. The receptors derive from a man aged 18 to 29 in good health. Some clones in this sample may be carry-over from other donors' samples. The CDR3 runs from the conserved cysteine through the conserved F or W. Fields, in order: CDR3 DNA, CDR3 protein, V gene, J gene, clone size, D gene. D genes are given only for firm matches. Expanded clones get a size class; other rows say once, few or many, or leave the size out.

CDR3nt: TGTGCCAGCAGTTACTCCTGGACGGAAAACACTGAAGCTTTCTTT; CDR3aa: CASSYSWTENTEAFF; v_gene: TRBV6-5; j_gene: TRBJ1-1; abundance: -; d_gene: -
CDR3nt: TGTGCCAGCAGCTTGGTCGGGGACAATGAGCAGTTCTTC; CDR3aa: CASSLVGDNEQFF; v_gene: TRBV5-4; j_gene: TRBJ2-1; abundance: -; d_gene: -
CDR3nt: TGTGCCAGCAGCCCCTGGGCGGGAGCATCCCCCTCGAGCTCCTACGAGCAGTACTTC; CDR3aa: CASSPWAGASPSSSYEQYF; v_gene: TRBV7-8; j_gene: TRBJ2-7; abundance: -; d_gene: TRBD2
CDR3nt: TGTGCCAGCCAGGGTGAAGGGACCTACGAGCAGTACTTC; CDR3aa: CASQGEGTYEQYF; v_gene: TRBV5-4; j_gene: TRBJ2-7; abundance: -; d_gene: -
CDR3nt: TGTGCCAGCAGCGAAATGAGGGAGCAGTACTTC; CDR3aa: CASSEMREQYF; v_gene: TRBV28; j_gene: TRBJ2-7; abundance: once; d_gene: -
CDR3nt: TGCGCCAGCAGTGAGCAGCTCTACTCCTACGAGCAGTACTTC; CDR3aa: CASSEQLYSYEQYF; v_gene: TRBV10-2; j_gene: TRBJ2-7; abundance: -; d_gene: -
CDR3nt: TGTGCCAGCAGCTTACAGGGTTCAGGCAGAAACATTCAGTACTTC; CDR3aa: CASSLQGSGRNIQYF; v_gene: TRBV5-6; j_gene: TRBJ2-4; abundance: -; d_gene: -
CDR3nt: TGTGCCAGCAGTTTACGGGACAGTCCCTACGAGCAGTACTTC; CDR3aa: CASSLRDSPYEQYF; v_gene: TRBV27; j_gene: TRBJ2-7; abundance: -; d_gene: TRBD1
CDR3nt: TGTGCCAGCAGCCGCCTTATTGGGCTGGATAGCGGGGAGCTGTTTTTT; CDR3aa: CASSRLIGLDSGELFF; v_gene: TRBV7-9; j_gene: TRBJ2-2; abundance: -; d_gene: -
CDR3nt: TGTGCCAGCAGTAAATTCGACGGGCGGGGTAACTATGGCTACACCTTC; CDR3aa: CASSKFDGRGNYGYTF; v_gene: TRBV27; j_gene: TRBJ1-2; abundance: -; d_gene: -
CDR3nt: TGTGCCAGCAGCGTTCTGGGCGGGACCATGAACACTGAAGCTTTCTTT; CDR3aa: CASSVLGGTMNTEAFF; v_gene: TRBV9; j_gene: TRBJ1-1; abundance: few; d_gene: -
CDR3nt: TGTGCCAGTAGTGTAGCGACTAACTATGGCTACACCTTC; CDR3aa: CASSVATNYGYTF; v_gene: TRBV19; j_gene: TRBJ1-2; abundance: -; d_gene: -
CDR3nt: TGTGCCAGCAGCCCCGACGCCGGACTAGCGAGATACAATGAGCAGTTCTTC; CDR3aa: CASSPDAGLARYNEQFF; v_gene: TRBV13; j_gene: TRBJ2-1; abundance: -; d_gene: TRBD2
CDR3nt: TGCAGCGTTGAAGGTGCGGACTCCTACAATGAGCAGTTCTTC; CDR3aa: CSVEGADSYNEQFF; v_gene: TRBV29-1; j_gene: TRBJ2-1; abundance: -; d_gene: -
CDR3nt: TGCGCCAGCAGCCAAGATCGACCAGACTTTCTGTCAGCGGATACGCAGTGTTTT; CDR3aa: CASSQDRPDFLSADTQCF; v_gene: TRBV4-3; j_gene: TRBJ2-3; abundance: -; d_gene: -
CDR3nt: TGTGCCAGCAGTTTTACTGCGGGAGCCCTCCCGGTAAAGCTGTTTTTT; CDR3aa: CASSFTAGALPVKLFF; v_gene: TRBV6-5; j_gene: TRBJ2-2; abundance: -; d_gene: TRBD2
CDR3nt: TGCGCCAGCAGCCAAGAGGGTAGGACACTCAGCAACTATGGCTACACCTTC; CDR3aa: CASSQEGRTLSNYGYTF; v_gene: TRBV4-1; j_gene: TRBJ1-2; abundance: -; d_gene: -
CDR3nt: TGTGCCAGCAATCTTGGGGGACTCTACGAGCAGTACTTC; CDR3aa: CASNLGGLYEQYF; v_gene: TRBV28; j_gene: TRBJ2-7; abundance: -; d_gene: -
CDR3nt: TGTGCCAGCAGTCCTCTTCGGCAGTGGGGGCACGAGCAGTACTTC; CDR3aa: CASSPLRQWGHEQYF; v_gene: TRBV11-2; j_gene: TRBJ2-7; abundance: -; d_gene: -
CDR3nt: TGCAGCGTCCTAGGGCTAGCGGGAAGCTCCTACAATGAGCAGTTCTTC; CDR3aa: CSVLGLAGSSYNEQFF; v_gene: TRBV29-1; j_gene: TRBJ2-1; abundance: once; d_gene: TRBD2
CDR3nt: TGTGCCAGCAGTTCGCTGACTAGTCCCTACGAGCAGTACTTC; CDR3aa: CASSSLTSPYEQYF; v_gene: TRBV6-5; j_gene: TRBJ2-7; abundance: -; d_gene: -
CDR3nt: TGTGCCAGCAGTGTCCCCCCGGAGAGGGAAGCCTACAATGAGCAGTTCTTC; CDR3aa: CASSVPPEREAYNEQFF; v_gene: TRBV28; j_gene: TRBJ2-1; abundance: -; d_gene: -
CDR3nt: TGTGCCAGTAGTCGGACGAGCACTGAAGCTTTCTTT; CDR3aa: CASSRTSTEAFF; v_gene: TRBV19; j_gene: TRBJ1-1; abundance: -; d_gene: -
CDR3nt: TGTGCCAGCAGTACCGGACAGGGAAGGATAGATGGCTACACCTTC; CDR3aa: CASSTGQGRIDGYTF; v_gene: TRBV27; j_gene: TRBJ1-2; abundance: -; d_gene: TRBD1
CDR3nt: TGTGCCAGCAGACCGAACGGGGTCGACGAGCAGTACTTC; CDR3aa: CASRPNGVDEQYF; v_gene: TRBV7-9; j_gene: TRBJ2-7; abundance: -; d_gene: -
CDR3nt: TGTGCCAGCAGCTTGGGGACTCGCGCCGGGGAGCTGTTTTTT; CDR3aa: CASSLGTRAGELFF; v_gene: TRBV7-8; j_gene: TRBJ2-2; abundance: -; d_gene: -
CDR3nt: TGTGCCAGCAGGGTACTAGCGGGGGGCAACAATGAGCAGTTCTTC; CDR3aa: CASRVLAGGNNEQFF; v_gene: TRBV27; j_gene: TRBJ2-1; abundance: few; d_gene: TRBD2
CDR3nt: TGTGCCAGCAGCTTGGACAGGGGATCGGGCAATCAACCCCAGCATTTT; CDR3aa: CASSLDRGSGNQPQHF; v_gene: TRBV7-9; j_gene: TRBJ1-5; abundance: -; d_gene: TRBD1
CDR3nt: TGTGCCAGTTTCTCGGGGCGCCTAGCGGAGTACAATGAGCAGTTCTTC; CDR3aa: CASFSGRLAEYNEQFF; v_gene: TRBV2; j_gene: TRBJ2-1; abundance: -; d_gene: TRBD2